These 24 T cell receptor beta chains share one sample of origin, sequenced in a study of T cells after yellow fever vaccination. TCRdb used MiXCR to reprocess the 5' RACE reads, holding one entry per CDR3 protein. The repertoire holds over 300,000 distinct CDR3 sequences, with around 4% as singletons. The starting material was PBMCs, obtained on the day of the yellow fever booster vaccination. The source is a man aged 18 to 29 who received the YFV17D yellow fever vaccine.

This clonotype was counted at least ten times. This rearrangement joins TRBV12-3 or TRBV12-4 to TRBJ1-6, with D perhaps TRBD1 (6 bases). Deletions cut 6 bases from V and 10 bases from J, with 16 bases between. The CDR3 has 14 amino acids. This CDR3 is CASRARDNTSPLHF. DNA for the CDR3: TGTGCCAGCAGAGCCCGGGACAACACCTCACCCCTCCACTTT.

In this sample, this clonotype turned up many times. The chain links TRBV4-1 to TRBJ1-6, with 8 bases identical to TRBD1. Losses at the gene ends were 1 base for V and 9 bases for J; bases not matched to a gene: 2. The germline V gene has CDR1 MGHRA and CDR2 YSYEKL. The CDR3 consists of 14 residues. The CDR3 DNA sequence: TGCGCCAGCAGCCAAGGGACAGGGTTTTCACCCCTCCACTTT. It encodes CASSQGTGFSPLHF.

There are many counts of this clonotype. The rearrangement uses TRBV5-1 and TRBJ2-7, with TRBD1 matching over 8 bases. Germline CDR1 is SGHRS and CDR2 is YFSETQ. The ends lost 3 bases at V and 3 bases at J; junction bases unmatched: 5. The length of the CDR3 is 14 residues. CDR3 loop: CASSSGQAYYEQYF. In DNA form, the CDR3 reads TGCGCCAGCAGCTCGGGACAGGCCTACTACGAGCAGTACTTC.

This clonotype was counted only a few times. The rearrangement joins TRBV6-6 to TRBJ1-1; D gene unclear. The V and J ends lost 2 bases and 6 bases respectively, with 13 bases between them. This CDR3 is built from 14 residues. Germline CDR1 reads MNHNY; CDR2 reads SVGAGI (reference sequence). CDR3 DNA sequence: TGTGCCAGCAGTTACGGAGGGCCGGGCGCTGAAGCTTTCTTT. As protein: CASSYGGPGAEAFF.

The chain has TRBV7-9 and TRBJ1-3, with 7 nucleotides matching TRBD1. The ends lost 5 bases at V and 4 bases at J; junction bases unmatched: 11. Germline V gene sequence: CDR1 SEHNR, CDR2 FQNEAQ (reference sequence). The CDR3 length is 16 residues. The CDR3 sequence: CASSNPVQGVGNTIYF. DNA for the CDR3: TGTGCCAGCAGCAACCCGGTGCAGGGGGTAGGAAACACCATATATTTT.

This clonotype was detected ten times or more. The J gene is TRBJ1-1, the V gene TRBV18; D might be TRBD1 (6 bases). Trimming shortened V by 6 bases and J by 5 bases, and 13 bases separated the two germline ends. This CDR3 has 13 residues. Germline CDR1 is KGHSH and CDR2 is LQKENI. CDR3 amino acids: CASSWTEETEAFF. As DNA, the CDR3 is TGTGCCAGCTCCTGGACAGAGGAGACTGAAGCTTTCTTT.

This chain uses TRBV5-4 with TRBJ1-4; D ambiguous. CDR1 and CDR2 from the germline V gene are SGHNT and YYREEE (reference sequence). This CDR3 region has 13 residues. V was trimmed by 7 bases and J by 0 bases, leaving 7 bases between them. The CDR3 loop is CASRVATNEKLFF. The CDR3 DNA follows: TGTGCCAGCCGCGTAGCAACTAATGAAAAACTGTTTTTT.

This clonotype has ten or more counts. This chain connects TRBV12-3 or TRBV12-4 to TRBJ2-7; 8 bases are shared with TRBD2. The CDR3 runs to 14 residues. V was pared by 2 bases and J by 6 bases, with 6 bases of the junction left unmatched. The chain's CDR3 is CASSLTGAGGEQYF. CDR3 sequence (DNA): TGTGCCAGCAGTTTAACGGGGGCGGGAGGCGAGCAGTACTTC.

This clonotype was recorded a few times. The chain combines TRBV6-5 with TRBJ2-5, with 7 bases lining up with TRBD2. The CDR3 has 14 amino acids. Germline lookup yields CDR1 MNHEY and CDR2 SVGAGI. The V gene end was trimmed by 5 bases and the J gene end by 2 bases; junction bases not matched to a gene: 5. CDR3 loop: CASSPSGEQETQYF. CDR3 nucleotide sequence: TGTGCCAGCAGTCCAAGCGGGGAACAAGAGACCCAGTACTTC.

There are a few counts of this clonotype. This rearrangement joins TRBV5-4 to TRBJ2-7; possibly TRBD1 or TRBD2 for D (5 bases each). This CDR3 region has 12 residues. The germline CDR1 and CDR2 sequences are SGHNT and YYREEE (reference sequence). Trimming stripped 2 bases from V and 5 bases from J, with 8 bases between. Written as DNA, the CDR3 is TGTGCCAGCAGCTTTGAGGGGAACGAGCAGTACGTC. Translated, it gives CASSFEGNEQYV.

Turning to this clonotype: One base away lies a much larger clone, so this may be a sequencing read error. The V call is TRBV7-9, the J call TRBJ2-7; 7 bases agree with TRBD1. Germline loops: CDR1 SEHNR, CDR2 FQNEAQ (reference sequence). The CDR3 sequence is 15 residues long. Trimming at V came to 4 bases and at J to 9 bases, leaving 15 bases not matched to a gene. CDR3 region: CASSSDWDSLTGQYF. The CDR3 bases are TGTGCCAGCAGCTCCGACTGGGACAGCCTTACGGGGCAGTACTTC.

The V and J genes are TRBV5-4 and TRBJ2-3; 7 nucleotides match TRBD1. The CDR3 is 16 amino acids. V lost 0 bases, J lost 5 bases, and 9 bases stayed unmatched. The germline CDR1 and CDR2 sequences are SGHNT and YYREEE (reference sequence). The CDR3 is CASSLGSTGAEDTQYF. The DNA for the CDR3 is TGTGCCAGCAGCTTGGGATCAACAGGGGCTGAAGATACGCAGTATTTT.

In its sample, this clonotype was seen many times. The gene calls are TRBV4-1 and TRBJ2-1, with TRBD2 matching over 14 bases. Germline V gene data show CDR1 as MGHRA and CDR2 as YSYEKL. This CDR3 region has 16 residues. V lost 2 bases and J lost 9; bases outside the gene matches: 6. In nucleotides, the CDR3 is TGCGCCAGCAGCCAACGACTAGCGGGGGGGTTCAGTGAGCAGTTCTTC. Translation gives CASSQRLAGGFSEQFF.

The sample holds many counts of this clonotype. The chain couples TRBV4-3 to TRBJ2-7; D ambiguous. The CDR3 length is 14 residues. Germline V gene lookup returns CDR1 LGHNA and CDR2 YSLEER. V gave up 0 bases and J gave up 2 bases, with 8 bases separating them. This chain's CDR3 is CASSQEASTYEQYF. CDR3 DNA sequence: TGCGCCAGCAGCCAAGAGGCCAGTACCTACGAGCAGTACTTC.

This clonotype was observed at least ten times. The chain has TRBV5-5 and TRBJ2-3; D might be TRBD2 (6 bases). V was clipped by 3 bases and J by 6 bases, with 11 bases between them. Germline V gene lookup returns CDR1 SGHKS and CDR2 YYEKEE (reference sequence). CDR3 length: 13 amino acids. CDR3 in DNA: TGTGCCAGCAGCTGGGGGGACTCGGATACGCAGTATTTT. Translated: CASSWGDSDTQYF.

This clonotype was detected a few times. The J gene is TRBJ1-5, the V gene TRBV6-1; possible D gene TRBD1, 5 bases. The length of the CDR3 is 16 residues. Trimming shortened V by 3 bases and J by 5 bases, and 17 bases separated the two germline ends. Germline V lookup: CDR1 MNHNS, CDR2 SASEGT. The chain's CDR3 is CASSERQGKEDQPQHF. The CDR3 nucleotides read TGTGCCAGCAGTGAGCGTCAGGGAAAAGAGGATCAGCCCCAGCATTTT.

This rearrangement joins TRBV7-9 to TRBJ1-6; D may be TRBD1 (5 bases). Deletions cut 5 bases from V and 2 bases from J, with 16 bases between. This CDR3 has 17 residues. CDR1 SEHNR and CDR2 FQNEAQ come from the germline V gene (reference sequence). The CDR3 protein is CASSPGGANAYNSPLHF. CDR3 coding DNA: TGTGCCAGCAGCCCCGGAGGGGCCAACGCCTATAATTCACCCCTCCACTTT.

This clonotype occurred a few times. The rearrangement joins TRBV4-2 to TRBJ1-3; D possibly corresponds to TRBD1 (6 bases). This CDR3 comprises 15 residues. Trimming stripped 0 bases from V and 4 bases from J, with 10 bases between. Germline V gene data show CDR1 as LGHNA and CDR2 as YNFKEQ. The DNA of the CDR3 is TGTGCCAGCAGCCAAGATTTTCAGGGGGGAAACACCATATATTTT. As protein: CASSQDFQGGNTIYF.

The CDR3 protein is CSVSRLAGVSNTGELFF. The CDR3 DNA follows: TGCAGCGTTTCGAGACTAGCGGGGGTATCGAACACCGGGGAGCTGTTTTTT. The chain is built from TRBV29-1 and TRBJ2-2; TRBD2 matches 12 bases. The CDR3 sequence is 17 residues long. V gave up 5 bases and J gave up 0 bases; unmatched junction bases: 7. Germline V CDR1 and CDR2: SQVTM, ANQGSEA.

Only a few counts were recorded for this clonotype. The chain links TRBV5-1 to TRBJ1-4, with 7 bases that match TRBD1. Germline CDR1 and CDR2: SGHRS and YFSETQ. The CDR3 length is 14 residues. After removal of 4 bases from V and 10 bases from J, the junction contained 10 bases not matched to a gene. In nucleotides, the CDR3 is TGCGCCAGCAGCCTGGGACAGATTGATGGAAAACTGTTTTTT. Translated: CASSLGQIDGKLFF.

This clonotype was found many times. The chain combines TRBV6-5 with TRBJ2-7; a weak D match, TRBD1 (6 bases). Germline V CDR1 and CDR2: MNHEY, SVGAGI. Between the trimmed V and J ends, which lost 8 bases and 4 bases, there was a span of 15 bases. The CDR3 length is 13 residues. The chain's CDR3 is CASQKGTNYEQYF. CDR3 DNA: TGTGCCAGCCAAAAGGGGACAAATTACGAGCAGTACTTC.

This clonotype was observed many times. CDR3 loop: CSAPRDFYNEQFF. In DNA form, the CDR3 reads TGCAGTGCCCCCCGGGACTTCTACAATGAGCAGTTCTTC. This chain uses TRBV20-1 with TRBJ2-1, with D possibly being TRBD2 (6 bases). The length of the CDR3 is 13 residues. Trimming left V 6 bases short and J 3 bases short, with 12 bases between. In germline, CDR1 is DFQATT, CDR2 SNEGSKA (reference sequence).

This clonotype was seen ten or more times. The rearrangement uses TRBV5-1 and TRBJ2-7, with D tentatively TRBD1 (5 bases). Deletions cut 3 bases from V and 2 bases from J, with 15 bases between. Germline V CDR1 and CDR2: SGHRS, YFSETQ. The CDR3 extends over 15 amino acids. Written as DNA, the CDR3 is TGCGCCAGCAGCTGGGGCCCTCAGGCCCCCTACGAGCAGTACGTC. Translated: CASSWGPQAPYEQYV.

In this sample, this clonotype turned up a few times. This chain uses TRBV19 with TRBJ1-5, with 9 positions matching TRBD1. The CDR3 spans 15 residues. The J segment lost 6 bases and the V segment lost 5 bases, leaving 8 bases of the junction unmatched. Germline CDR1 and CDR2: LNHDA and SQIVND (reference sequence). DNA of the CDR3: TGTGCCAGTAGTCCGGGACAGGGCACAGGTCAGCCCCAGCATTTT. Amino acid sequence: CASSPGQGTGQPQHF.